This section outlines one TCR beta chain sequence together with its context. Just one base apart from a much larger clone, this may be a read error. The data stem from a study of tumor and adjacent non-tumor tissue in lung cancer. Study-wide context: There were fewer than 15 adenocarcinoma, a couple of squamous cell carcinoma and 1 small cell lung cancer cases.

Per the germline V gene, CDR1 is SEHNR and CDR2 is FQNEAQ (reference sequence). The CDR3 contains 15 residues. Three rounds of nested PCR, following a modified ARM-PCR protocol, produced the TCRbeta library. MiXCR was run by TCRdb on the multiplex PCR reads, yielding one entry per CDR3 protein. This table has about 75,000 distinct CDR3 sequences, about three quarters appearing once. RNA was extracted from bulk tissue without any cell sorting. Sequenced input: lung tumor tissue. This chain links TRBV7-9 with TRBJ2-3; D possibly uses TRBD1 or TRBD2 (5 bases each). The clonotype originates from a woman aged 45-65 years with non-small cell lung cancer. CDR3 bases: TGTGTCAGCAGCTTCGGGGCCTCCGGTACAGATACGCAGTATTTT. Its protein is CVSSFGASGTDTQYF.